This TCR beta chain originates from a study of blood T cell repertoires in COVID-19. As for the study in general: Some COVID-19 samples were acute and others convalescent; all came from the United States, Italy and Spain. T cells, B-cell-depleted T cells, or PBMCs provided the cDNA or gDNA that served as material.

CDR3 length equals 15 residues. Germline V gives CDR1 GTSNPN, CDR2 SVGIG (reference sequence). The V and J ends lost 2 bases and 4 bases, in that order; junction bases with no gene match: 9. Authors' data handling: Counts of nucleated cells, estimated from reference gene primer amplification, were obtained. Libraries were prepared by immunoSEQ multiplex PCR; TCRdb keeps only in-frame clonotypes and omits some of them. D and trimming come from the DNA, and the V and J calls and clone size come from that table. This table has about 240,000 clones, 82% appearing once. Sequences were obtained from peripheral blood. This chain uses TRBV30 with TRBJ1-2, with 8 nucleotides matching TRBD1. The source is an older woman with active or convalescent COVID-19. For the CDR3, the DNA is TGTGCCTGGAGTTTCCCGGACAGGGTCGTCTATGGCTACACCTTC. It specifies CAWSFPDRVVYGYTF.